What follows is one T cell receptor (beta chain) and its context. In the study's own analysis: Amplified reference gene primers provided the basis for estimating nucleated cell counts. Produced via immunoSEQ multiplex PCR; TCRdb's table is partial and in-frame only. The V and J calls and clone size come from that table; D and trimming were worked out from the DNA. Among about 250,000 clones listed, over 70% were seen once. Trimming removed 1 base at V and 0 bases at J, with 14 bases between. Germline V lookup: CDR1 SNHLY, CDR2 FYNNEI. There are 17 residues in the CDR3. This specimen comes from a study of blood T cell repertoires in COVID-19. Study-level background: The origin of the acute and convalescent COVID-19 samples was the United States, Italy and Spain. Nucleic acid was either cDNA or gDNA, and it came from T cells, B-cell-depleted T cells, or PBMCs.

The sample taken for sequencing was peripheral blood. The receptor was isolated from a man aged 40-49 years with active or convalescent COVID-19. The V gene is TRBV2, the J gene TRBJ2-3, with D perhaps matching TRBD2 (5 bases). Here the CDR3 DNA reads TGTGCCAGCAGTGAAGGACCGGGATTGACTAGCACAGATACGCAGTATTTT. Amino acids: CASSEGPGLTSTDTQYF.